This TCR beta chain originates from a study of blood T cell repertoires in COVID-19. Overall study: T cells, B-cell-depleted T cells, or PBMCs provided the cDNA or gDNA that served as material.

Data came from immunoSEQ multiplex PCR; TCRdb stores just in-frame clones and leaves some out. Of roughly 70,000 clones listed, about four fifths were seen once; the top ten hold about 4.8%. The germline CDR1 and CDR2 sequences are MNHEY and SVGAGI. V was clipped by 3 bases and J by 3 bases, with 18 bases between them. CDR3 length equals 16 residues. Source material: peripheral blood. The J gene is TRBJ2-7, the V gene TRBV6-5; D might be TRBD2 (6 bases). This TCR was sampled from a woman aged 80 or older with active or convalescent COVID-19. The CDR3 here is CASSYGGWGQDYEQYF. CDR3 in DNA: TGTGCCAGCAGTTATGGGGGGTGGGGTCAGGACTACGAGCAGTACTTC.